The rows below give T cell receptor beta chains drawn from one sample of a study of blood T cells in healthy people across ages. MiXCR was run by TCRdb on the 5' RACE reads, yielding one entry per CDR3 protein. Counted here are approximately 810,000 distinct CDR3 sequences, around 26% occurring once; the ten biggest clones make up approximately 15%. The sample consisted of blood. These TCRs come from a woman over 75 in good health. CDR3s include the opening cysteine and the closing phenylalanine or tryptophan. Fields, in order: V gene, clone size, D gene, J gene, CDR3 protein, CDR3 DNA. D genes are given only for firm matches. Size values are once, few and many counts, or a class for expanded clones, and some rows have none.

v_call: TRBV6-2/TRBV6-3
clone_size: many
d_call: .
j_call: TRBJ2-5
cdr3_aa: CASSRLDRREETQYF
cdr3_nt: TGTGCCAGCAGTCGTCTGGACAGGAGGGAAGAGACCCAGTACTTC

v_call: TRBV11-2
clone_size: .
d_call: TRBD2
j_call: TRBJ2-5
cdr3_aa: CASTTYGRGGRETQYF
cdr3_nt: TGTGCCAGCACCACTTACGGGCGGGGGGGCCGAGAGACCCAGTACTTC

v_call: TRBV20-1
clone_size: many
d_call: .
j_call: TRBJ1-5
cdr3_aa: CSARPDSNQPQHF
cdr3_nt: TGCAGTGCTAGACCCGATAGCAATCAGCCCCAGCATTTT

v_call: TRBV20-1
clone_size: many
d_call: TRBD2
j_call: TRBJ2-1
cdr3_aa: CSARRRGGEQFF
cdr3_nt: TGCAGTGCTAGGCGACGGGGGGGTGAGCAGTTCTTC

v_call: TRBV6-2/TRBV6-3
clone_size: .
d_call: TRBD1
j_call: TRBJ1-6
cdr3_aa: CASGSTGAGSPLHF
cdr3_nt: TGTGCCAGCGGATCAACAGGGGCAGGTTCACCCCTCCACTTT

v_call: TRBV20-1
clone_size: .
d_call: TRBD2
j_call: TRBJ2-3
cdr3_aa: CSARAGGRADTQYF
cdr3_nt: TGCAGTGCTAGGGCGGGGGGGCGAGCAGATACGCAGTATTTT

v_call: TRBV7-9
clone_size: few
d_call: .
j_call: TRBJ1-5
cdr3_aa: CASNCKPQHF
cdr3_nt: TGTGCCAGCAACTGTAAGCCCCAGCATTTT

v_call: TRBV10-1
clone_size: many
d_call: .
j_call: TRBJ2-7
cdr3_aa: CASSDQGSSYEQYF
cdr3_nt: TGCGCCAGCAGTGACCAGGGGTCGTCCTACGAGCAGTACTTC

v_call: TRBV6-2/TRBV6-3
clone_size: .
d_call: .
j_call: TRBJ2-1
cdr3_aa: CASSFDHLSSTYNEQFF
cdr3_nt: TGTGCCAGCAGTTTCGACCATCTTAGCAGCACCTACAATGAGCAGTTCTTC

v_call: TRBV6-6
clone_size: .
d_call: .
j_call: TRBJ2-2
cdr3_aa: CASSYTHRNTGELFF
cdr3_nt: TGTGCCAGCAGTTACACCCACAGGAACACCGGGGAGCTGTTTTTT

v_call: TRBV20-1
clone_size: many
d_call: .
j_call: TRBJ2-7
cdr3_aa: CSPRPGHLYEQYF
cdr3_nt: TGCAGCCCTCGGCCGGGACACCTTTACGAGCAGTACTTC

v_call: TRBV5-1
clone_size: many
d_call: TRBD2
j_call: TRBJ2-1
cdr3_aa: CASSLPSGGDYNEQFF
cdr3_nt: TGCGCCAGCAGCTTGCCTAGCGGGGGTGACTACAATGAGCAGTTCTTC

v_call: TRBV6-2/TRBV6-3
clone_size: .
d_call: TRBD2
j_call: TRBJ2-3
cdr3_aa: CASTPGGVPTLGYF
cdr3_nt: TGTGCCAGCACCCCGGGAGGGGTACCGACCCTGGGGTATTTT

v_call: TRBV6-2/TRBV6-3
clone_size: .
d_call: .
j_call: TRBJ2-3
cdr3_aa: CASSLRETGTDTQYF
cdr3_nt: TGTGCCAGCAGTCTACGGGAGACCGGAACAGATACGCAGTATTTT

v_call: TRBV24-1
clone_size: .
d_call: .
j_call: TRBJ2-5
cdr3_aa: CATSDSTGLHPETQYF
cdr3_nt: TGTGCCACCAGTGATTCGACTGGCCTCCACCCAGAGACCCAGTACTTC

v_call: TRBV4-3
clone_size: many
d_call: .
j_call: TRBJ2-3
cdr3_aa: CASSQRLVDTQYF
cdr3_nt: TGCGCCAGCAGCCAAAGGCTGGTGGATACGCAGTATTTT

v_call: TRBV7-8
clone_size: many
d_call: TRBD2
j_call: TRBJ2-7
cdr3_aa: CASSPQREEQYF
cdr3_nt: TGTGCCAGCAGCCCGCAGCGGGAGGAGCAGTACTTC

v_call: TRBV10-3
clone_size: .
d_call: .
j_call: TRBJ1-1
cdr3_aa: CAISVTNTEAFF
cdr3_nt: TGTGCCATCAGTGTGACAAACACTGAAGCTTTCTTT

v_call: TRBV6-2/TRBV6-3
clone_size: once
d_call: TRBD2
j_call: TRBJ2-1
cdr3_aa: CASSYVSLAGTLEQFF
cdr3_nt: TGTGCCAGCAGTTACGTCTCTCTAGCGGGGACCCTCGAGCAGTTCTTC

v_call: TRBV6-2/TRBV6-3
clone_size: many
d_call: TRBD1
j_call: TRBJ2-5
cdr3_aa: CANTLDRGWETQYF
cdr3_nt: TGTGCCAACACACTGGACAGGGGGTGGGAGACCCAGTACTTC

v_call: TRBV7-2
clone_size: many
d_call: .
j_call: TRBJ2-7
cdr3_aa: CASSLNPTGYEQYF
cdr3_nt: TGTGCCAGCAGCCTTAACCCGACAGGCTACGAGCAGTACTTC

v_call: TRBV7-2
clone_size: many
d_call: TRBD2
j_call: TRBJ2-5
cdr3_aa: CASSSPGLAGGRETQYF
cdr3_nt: TGTGCCAGCAGCTCCCCGGGACTAGCGGGGGGGCGGGAGACCCAGTACTTC

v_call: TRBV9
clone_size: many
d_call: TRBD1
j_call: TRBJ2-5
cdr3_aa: CASSAPSGDRGQETQYF
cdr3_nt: TGTGCCAGCAGCGCCCCCTCAGGGGACAGGGGCCAAGAGACCCAGTACTTC

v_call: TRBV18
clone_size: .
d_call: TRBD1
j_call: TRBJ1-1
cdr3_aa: CASSSTGGVENTEAFF
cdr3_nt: TGTGCCAGCTCTTCGACAGGGGGCGTAGAAAACACTGAAGCTTTCTTT

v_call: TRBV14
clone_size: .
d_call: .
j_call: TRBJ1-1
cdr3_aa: CASSQGLSGGVAFF
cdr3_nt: TGTGCCAGCAGCCAAGGGTTGTCAGGCGGGGTTGCTTTCTTT

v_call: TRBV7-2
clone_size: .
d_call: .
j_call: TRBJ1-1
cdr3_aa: CASSLVPGVNTEAFF
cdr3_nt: TGTGCCAGCAGCTTAGTTCCGGGAGTGAACACTGAAGCTTTCTTT

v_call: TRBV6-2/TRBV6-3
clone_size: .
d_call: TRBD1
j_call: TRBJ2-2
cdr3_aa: CASRAEGQGSTGELFF
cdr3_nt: TGTGCCAGCAGGGCAGAAGGACAGGGTTCCACCGGGGAGCTGTTTTTT

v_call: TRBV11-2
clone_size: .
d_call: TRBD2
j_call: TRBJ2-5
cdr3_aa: CASSFGQVTSGQGTQYF
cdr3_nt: TGTGCCAGCAGCTTTGGACAAGTGACTAGCGGACAAGGGACCCAGTACTTC

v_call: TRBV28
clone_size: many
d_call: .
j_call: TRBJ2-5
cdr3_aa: CASSLTGSFQETQYF
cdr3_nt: TGTGCCAGCAGTTTGACCGGGTCCTTCCAAGAGACCCAGTACTTC

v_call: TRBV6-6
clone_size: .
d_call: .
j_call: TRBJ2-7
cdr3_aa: CAISLRTDRNEQYF
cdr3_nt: TGTGCCATATCCTTAAGGACTGACAGGAACGAGCAGTACTTC

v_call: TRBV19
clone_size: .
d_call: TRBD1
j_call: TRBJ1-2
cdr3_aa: CASSADRGENYGYTF
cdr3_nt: TGTGCCAGTAGTGCCGACAGGGGAGAAAACTATGGCTACACCTTC

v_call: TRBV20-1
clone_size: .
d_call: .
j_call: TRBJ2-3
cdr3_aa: CSARDQPTDTQYF
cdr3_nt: TGCAGTGCTAGAGACCAGCCAACAGATACGCAGTATTTT

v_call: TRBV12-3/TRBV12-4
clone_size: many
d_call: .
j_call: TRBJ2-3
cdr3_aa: CASSFIGPSDTDTQYF
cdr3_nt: TGTGCCAGCAGTTTTATAGGACCTAGCGATACAGATACGCAGTATTTT

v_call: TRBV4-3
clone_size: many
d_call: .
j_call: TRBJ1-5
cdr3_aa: CASSQDAVYSNQPQHF
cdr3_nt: TGCGCCAGCAGCCAAGACGCGGTCTATAGCAATCAGCCCCAGCATTTT

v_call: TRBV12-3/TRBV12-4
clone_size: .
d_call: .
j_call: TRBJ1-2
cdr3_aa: CASSLSGGLGYTF
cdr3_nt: TGTGCCAGCAGTTTAAGCGGGGGGCTTGGCTACACCTTC

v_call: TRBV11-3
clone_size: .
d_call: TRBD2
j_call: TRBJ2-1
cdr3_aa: CAGSFPLARGGRNEQFF
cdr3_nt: TGTGCCGGCAGCTTCCCTCTCGCGCGGGGAGGGAGGAATGAGCAGTTCTTC

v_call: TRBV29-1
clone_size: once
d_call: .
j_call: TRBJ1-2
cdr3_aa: CSVPRGALSHTF
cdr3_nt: TGCAGCGTTCCACGCGGGGCTCTTAGCCACACCTTC

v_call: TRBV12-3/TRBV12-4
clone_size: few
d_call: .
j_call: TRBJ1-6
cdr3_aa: CASRGTYGNSPLHF
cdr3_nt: TGTGCCAGCAGAGGAACCTATGGTAATTCACCCCTCCACTTT

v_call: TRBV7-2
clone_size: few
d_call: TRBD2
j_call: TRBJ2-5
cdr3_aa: CASSYIAGGGTQYF
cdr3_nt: TGTGCCAGCAGCTACATAGCGGGGGGGGGGACCCAGTACTTC

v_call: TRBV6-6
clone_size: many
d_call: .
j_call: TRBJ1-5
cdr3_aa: CASSYSERRTQGQPQHF
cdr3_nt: TGTGCCAGCAGTTACTCTGAAAGACGGACTCAGGGTCAGCCCCAGCATTTT

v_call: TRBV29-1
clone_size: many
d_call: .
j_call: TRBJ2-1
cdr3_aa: CSVVRGIHEQFF
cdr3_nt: TGCAGCGTTGTAAGGGGTATCCATGAGCAGTTCTTC

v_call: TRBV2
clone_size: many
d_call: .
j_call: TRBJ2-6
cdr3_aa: CASRLDSSGANVLTF
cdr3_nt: TGTGCCAGCAGGCTCGACTCTTCTGGGGCCAACGTCCTGACTTTC

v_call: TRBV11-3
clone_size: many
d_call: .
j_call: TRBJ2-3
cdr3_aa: CASSLVQGDTQYF
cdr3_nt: TGTGCCAGCAGCTTAGTTCAGGGAGATACGCAGTATTTT

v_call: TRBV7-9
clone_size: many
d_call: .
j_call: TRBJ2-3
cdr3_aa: CASSASLDTQYF
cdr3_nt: TGTGCCAGCAGCGCATCGTTAGATACGCAGTATTTT

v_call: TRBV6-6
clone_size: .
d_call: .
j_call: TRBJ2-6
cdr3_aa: CAGSDGVSGANVLTF
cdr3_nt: TGTGCCGGGTCGGACGGAGTCTCTGGGGCCAACGTCCTGACTTTC

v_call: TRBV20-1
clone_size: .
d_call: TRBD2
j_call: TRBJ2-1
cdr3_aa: CSTRDLSSGGLYNEQFF
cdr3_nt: TGCAGTACTAGAGATCTGTCTAGCGGGGGCCTTTACAATGAGCAGTTCTTC

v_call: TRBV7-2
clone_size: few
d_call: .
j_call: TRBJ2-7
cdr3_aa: CASSLDTGRLTKQYF
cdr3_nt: TGTGCCAGCAGCTTAGATACAGGGCGTCTGACGAAGCAGTACTTC

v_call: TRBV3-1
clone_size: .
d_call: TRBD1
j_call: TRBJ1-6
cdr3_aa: CASSRGQGAPSPLHF
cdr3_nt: TGTGCCAGCAGTCGAGGACAGGGGGCACCCTCACCCCTCCACTTT

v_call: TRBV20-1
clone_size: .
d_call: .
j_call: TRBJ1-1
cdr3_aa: CSARWSRALNTEAFF
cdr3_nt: TGCAGTGCTAGATGGTCCAGGGCCCTGAACACTGAAGCTTTCTTT

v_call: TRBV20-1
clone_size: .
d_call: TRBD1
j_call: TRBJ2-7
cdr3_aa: CSAPGTGHYYEQYF
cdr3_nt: TGCAGTGCACCCGGGACAGGGCACTACTACGAGCAGTACTTC

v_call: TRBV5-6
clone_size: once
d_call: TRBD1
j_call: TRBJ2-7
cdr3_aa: CASSYYGTGAHNEQYF
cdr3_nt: TGTGCCAGCAGCTACTACGGGACAGGGGCCCACAATGAGCAGTACTTC

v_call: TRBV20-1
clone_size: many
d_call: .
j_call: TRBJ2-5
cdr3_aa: CSATWGGETQYF
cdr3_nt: TGCAGTGCTACCTGGGGCGGGGAGACCCAGTACTTC

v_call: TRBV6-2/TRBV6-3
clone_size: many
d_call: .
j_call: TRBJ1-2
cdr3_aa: CASTPPGSSNYGYTF
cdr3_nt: TGTGCCAGCACCCCCCCAGGCAGCTCAAACTATGGCTACACCTTC

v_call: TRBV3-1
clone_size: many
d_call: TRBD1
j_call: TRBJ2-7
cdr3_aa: CASSLQGSSYEQYF
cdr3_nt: TGTGCCAGCAGTTTACAGGGGAGCTCCTACGAGCAGTACTTC

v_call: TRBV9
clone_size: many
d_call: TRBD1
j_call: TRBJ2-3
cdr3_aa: CASSYVPGQGTDTQYF
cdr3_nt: TGTGCCAGCAGCTACGTTCCGGGACAGGGGACAGATACGCAGTATTTT